These T cell receptor beta chains were read from a single sample in a study of early T cells in non-severe SARS-CoV-2 infection. A single record per CDR3 protein comes from TCRdb applying MiXCR to the 5' RACE reads. The sample includes fewer than 120,000 distinct CDR3 sequences, 10% to 15% of them seen just once. Sequenced material: whole blood, taken at baseline. The receptors here all came from an adult who was a healthcare worker with PCR-confirmed SARS-CoV-2 infection or an uninfected control (not recorded which). The CDR3 runs from the conserved cysteine through the conserved F or W. The order of the fields is D gene, J gene, V gene, clone size, CDR3 protein, CDR3 DNA. The D gene is left open where the match is weak. Size is stated for part of the rows, as once, few or many counts, or as a class when the clone is expanded.

NA | TRBJ1-3 | TRBV7-2 | NA | CASSLGPSPGNTIYF | TGTGCCAGCAGCTTAGGACCAAGCCCTGGAAACACCATATATTTT
NA | TRBJ2-7 | TRBV28 | NA | CASSPQGTAVGKQYF | TGTGCCAGCAGTCCCCAAGGGACGGCGGTTGGAAAGCAGTACTTC
NA | TRBJ2-5 | TRBV20-1 | few | CSARYPGPLGSRETQYF | TGCAGTGCTAGATACCCCGGGCCACTGGGAAGTAGAGAGACCCAGTACTTC
NA | TRBJ1-2 | TRBV6-2/TRBV6-3 | many | CASSYGLRYGYTF | TGTGCCAGCAGTTATGGACTCCGCTATGGCTACACCTTC
NA | TRBJ2-3 | TRBV29-1 | NA | CSVGGGYRTDTQYF | TGCAGCGTTGGAGGCGGCTACCGCACAGATACGCAGTATTTT
NA | TRBJ1-1 | TRBV7-9 | NA | CASSRTEDTEAFF | TGTGCCAGCAGCCGAACTGAGGACACTGAAGCTTTCTTT
NA | TRBJ1-1 | TRBV27 | NA | CASSSRTGNTEAFF | TGTGCCAGCAGTAGCCGGACGGGGAACACTGAAGCTTTCTTT
NA | TRBJ2-7 | TRBV5-1 | many | CASSLGGNTYEQYF | TGCGCCAGCAGCTTGGGAGGGAACACCTACGAGCAGTACTTC
NA | TRBJ2-7 | TRBV20-1 | NA | CSAKASALNYEQYF | TGCAGTGCTAAAGCGTCGGCACTAAACTACGAGCAGTACTTC
NA | TRBJ2-1 | TRBV21-1 | NA | CASSKAFVEQFF | TGTGCCAGCAGCAAAGCGTTTGTGGAGCAGTTCTTC
NA | TRBJ2-7 | TRBV4-2 | NA | CASSQGTASSYEQYF | TGTGCCAGCAGCCAAGGCACAGCGAGCTCCTACGAGCAGTACTTC
NA | TRBJ1-5 | TRBV7-9 | many | CASSLSGEALPNQPQHF | TGTGCCAGCAGCCTCTCCGGGGAGGCTCTGCCCAATCAGCCCCAGCATTTT
NA | TRBJ1-6 | TRBV18 | NA | CASSPPLDNSPLHF | TGTGCCAGCTCACCACCTTTGGACAATTCACCCCTCCACTTT
TRBD2 | TRBJ2-7 | TRBV6-5 | NA | CASSYLVAGGRYEQYF | TGTGCCAGCAGTTACTTAGTAGCGGGGGGGCGGTACGAGCAGTACTTC
TRBD1 | TRBJ1-6 | TRBV5-4 | few | CASSPGTGLNSPLHF | TGTGCCAGCAGCCCCGGGACAGGGTTAAATTCACCCCTCCACTTT
NA | TRBJ2-1 | TRBV7-2 | NA | CASSPDTYNEQFF | TGTGCCAGCAGCCCGGACACGTACAATGAGCAGTTCTTC
TRBD2 | TRBJ2-7 | TRBV3-1 | few | CASSQLAGGGHEQYF | TGTGCCAGCAGCCAACTAGCGGGAGGTGGGCACGAGCAGTACTTC
TRBD2 | TRBJ2-2 | TRBV6-1 | NA | CASSVGTSGTYTGELFF | TGTGCCAGCAGTGTGGGGACTAGCGGGACCTACACCGGGGAGCTGTTTTTT
NA | TRBJ2-5 | TRBV12-3/TRBV12-4 | few | CASSPSGPQYF | TGTGCCAGCAGTCCTTCGGGTCCCCAGTACTTC
TRBD1 | TRBJ2-2 | TRBV11-2 | NA | CASSPPGDRVVNTGELFF | TGTGCCAGCAGCCCCCCCGGCGACAGGGTGGTCAACACCGGGGAGCTGTTTTTT
NA | TRBJ2-3 | TRBV20-1 | few | CSARTTWGTDTQYF | TGCAGTGCTAGAACCACCTGGGGGACAGATACGCAGTATTTT
NA | TRBJ2-1 | TRBV3-2 | NA | CASSQRGGNNEQFF | TGTGCCAGCAGCCAACGGGGAGGCAACAATGAGCAGTTCTTC
NA | TRBJ1-6 | TRBV30 | NA | CAWSVRPTNSPLHF | TGTGCCTGGAGTGTACGACCTACTAATTCACCCCTCCACTTT
TRBD2 | TRBJ2-3 | TRBV3-1 | NA | CASSHPTVGGLAGVSTDTQYF | TGTGCCAGCAGCCATCCCACAGTGGGAGGACTAGCGGGAGTTAGCACAGATACGCAGTATTTT
TRBD1 | TRBJ1-5 | TRBV6-1 | few | CASTTKPGQGTQPQHF | TGTGCCAGCACCACAAAACCGGGACAGGGGACCCAGCCCCAGCATTTT
NA | TRBJ2-7 | TRBV29-1 | few | CSVVLRGYEQYF | TGCAGCGTTGTACTCAGGGGATACGAGCAGTACTTC
NA | TRBJ1-5 | TRBV20-1 | few | CSAGGGVMASNQPQHF | TGCAGTGCTGGAGGAGGGGTAATGGCTAGCAATCAGCCCCAGCATTTT
TRBD2 | TRBJ2-3 | TRBV27 | NA | CASSLSLSGTSSTDTQYF | TGTGCCAGCAGTTTATCTTTAAGCGGGACCTCTAGCACAGATACGCAGTATTTT